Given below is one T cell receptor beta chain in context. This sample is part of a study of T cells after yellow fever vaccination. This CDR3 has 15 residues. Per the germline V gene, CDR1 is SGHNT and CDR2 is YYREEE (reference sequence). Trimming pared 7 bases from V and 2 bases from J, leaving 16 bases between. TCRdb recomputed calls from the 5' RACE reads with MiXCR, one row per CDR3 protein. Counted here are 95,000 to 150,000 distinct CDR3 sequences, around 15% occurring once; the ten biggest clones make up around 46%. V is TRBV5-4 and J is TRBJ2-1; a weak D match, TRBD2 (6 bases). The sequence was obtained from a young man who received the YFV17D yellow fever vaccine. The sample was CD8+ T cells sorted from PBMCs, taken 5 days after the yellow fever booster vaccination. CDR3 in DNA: TGTGCCAGCGGGCCCACGGTAGCGGCCTACAATGAGCAGTTCTTC. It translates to CASGPTVAAYNEQFF.